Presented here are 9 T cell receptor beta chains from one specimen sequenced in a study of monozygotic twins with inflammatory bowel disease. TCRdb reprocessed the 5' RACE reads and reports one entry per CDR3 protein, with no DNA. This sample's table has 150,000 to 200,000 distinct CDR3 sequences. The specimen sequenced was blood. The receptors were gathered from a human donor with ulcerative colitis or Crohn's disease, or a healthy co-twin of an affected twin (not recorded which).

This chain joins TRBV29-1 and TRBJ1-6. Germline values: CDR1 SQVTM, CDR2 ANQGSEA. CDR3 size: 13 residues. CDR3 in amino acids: CSVGKDLDSPLHF.

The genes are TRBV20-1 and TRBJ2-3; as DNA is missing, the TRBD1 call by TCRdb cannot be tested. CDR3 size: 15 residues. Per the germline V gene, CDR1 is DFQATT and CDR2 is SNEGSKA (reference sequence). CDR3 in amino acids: CSATEGAASTDTQYF.

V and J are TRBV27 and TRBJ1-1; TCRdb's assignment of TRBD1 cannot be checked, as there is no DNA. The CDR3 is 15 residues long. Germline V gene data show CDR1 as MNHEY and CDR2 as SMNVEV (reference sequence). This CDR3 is CASSLRPGPNTEAFF.

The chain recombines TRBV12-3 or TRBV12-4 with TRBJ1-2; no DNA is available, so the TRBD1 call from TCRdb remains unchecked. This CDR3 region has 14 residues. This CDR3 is CASKRWAARYGYTF.

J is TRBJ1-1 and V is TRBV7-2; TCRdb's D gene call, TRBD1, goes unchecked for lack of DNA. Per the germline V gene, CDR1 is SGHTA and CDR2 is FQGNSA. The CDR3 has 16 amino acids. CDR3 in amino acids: CASSAQSGHRNTEAFF.

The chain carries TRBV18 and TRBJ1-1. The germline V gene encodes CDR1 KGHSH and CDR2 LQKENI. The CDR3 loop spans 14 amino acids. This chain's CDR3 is CASSPADRNTEAFF. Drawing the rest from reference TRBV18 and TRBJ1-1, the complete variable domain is NAGVMQNPRHLVRRRGQEARLRCSPMKGHSHVYWYRQLPEEGLKFMVYLQKENIIDESGMPKERFSAEFPKEGPSILRIQQVVRGDSAAYFCASSPADRNTEAFFGQGTRLTVV.

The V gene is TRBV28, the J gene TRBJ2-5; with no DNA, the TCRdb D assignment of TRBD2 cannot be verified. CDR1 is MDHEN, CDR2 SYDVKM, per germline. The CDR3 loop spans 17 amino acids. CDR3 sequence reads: CASSLELGRGIQETQYF.

The CDR3 spells CSAQWGGELNQPQHF. The chain joins TRBV20-1 to TRBJ1-5; TCRdb's D call of TRBD1 is untestable without DNA. This CDR3 comprises 15 residues. Germline V gene lookup returns CDR1 DFQATT and CDR2 SNEGSKA (reference sequence).

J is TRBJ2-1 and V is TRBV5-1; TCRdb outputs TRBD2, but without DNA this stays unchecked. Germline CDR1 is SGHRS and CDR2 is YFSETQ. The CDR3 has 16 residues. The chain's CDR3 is CASSLGLAGGYNEQFF.